The entry below describes one T cell receptor beta chain. Its antigen remains unknown. This specimen belongs to a study of blood T cells in healthy people across ages. Overall study findings and caveats: The diversity estimates, figures obtained from one million T cells, were considered underestimates. A strong correlation between TCR beta diversity and naive T cell percentage was seen.

Per individual sample, total RNA of at least 5.5 micrograms was extracted. PCR was performed a second time for roughly 7 to 11 cycles using a sample-barcoded 5' primer and a J-beta primer mix. Each cDNA molecule was tagged by a template-switch adaptor that had 12 random nucleotides. TCRdb recomputed calls from the 5' RACE reads with MiXCR, one row per CDR3 protein. The data hold 1.5 million to 2 million distinct CDR3 sequences, with roughly 30% observed a single time. Trimming shortened V by 2 bases and J by 5 bases, and 5 bases separated the two germline ends. CDR1 and CDR2 from the germline V gene are SGDLS and YYNGEE. The CDR3 sequence is 12 residues long.

V and J are TRBV9 and TRBJ2-1, with D unclear. The clonotype comes from a woman in her twenties or thirties in good health. The sequenced sample was blood. The CDR3 DNA sequence: TGTGCCAGCAGCGTTTGGGACAATGAGCAGTTCTTC. As protein: CASSVWDNEQFF.